The present entry profiles one TCR beta chain with its context. TCRdb keeps only in-frame clones here, not all; method: immunoSEQ multiplex PCR. The sample includes roughly 200,000 clones, approximately 84% of them seen just once. This sample is drawn from a study of blood T cell repertoires in COVID-19. Germline V CDR1 and CDR2: MNHNS, SASEGT. The CDR3 consists of 15 residues. The V end lost 3 bases, the J end lost 0 bases, and 12 bases lay between the germline ends. The clonotype comes from a man in his forties or fifties with active or convalescent COVID-19. The chain uses TRBV6-1 and TRBJ2-7, with D perhaps matching TRBD1 (5 bases). The sample taken for sequencing was peripheral blood. The CDR3 DNA reads TGTGCCAGCAGTGAGGGCAGGGCAAGCTCCTACGAGCAGTACTTC. Its translation is CASSEGRASSYEQYF.